Detailed here is one T cell receptor (beta chain). The sample is drawn from a study of blood T cell repertoires in COVID-19. Before being deemed recovered, Cohort 3 donors had two negative PCRs, clearance, or symptom resolution. The method was immunoSEQ multiplex PCR; TCRdb's version includes in-frame clones alone and lacks a portion of them. The data hold a few hundred thousand clones, with roughly 85% observed a single time. The sequence was collected from a man in his thirties or forties who had recovered from COVID-19. Sample: PBMCs or T cells enriched from blood (not recorded which).

CDR3 protein: CASSLAEGANTGELFF. The CDR3 nucleotides are TGCGCCAGCAGCTTGGCCGAGGGGGCGAACACCGGGGAGCTGTTTTTT. This chain links TRBV5-1 with TRBJ2-2, with TRBD1 as a possible D gene (6 bases). Trimming cost V 0 bases and J 0 bases, with 9 bases left between them. Per the germline V gene, CDR1 is SGHRS and CDR2 is YFSETQ. CDR3 size: 16 residues.